One sample yielded the 5 T cell receptor beta chains listed below, sequenced in a study of blood T cells in healthy people across ages. Using a J-beta primer mix together with a sample-barcoded 5' primer, a second PCR was run for about 6 to 11 cycles. A single record per CDR3 protein comes from TCRdb applying MiXCR to the 5' RACE reads. The sample records hundreds of thousands of distinct CDR3 sequences, approximately 60% being singletons. The sequencing input was blood. The receptors stem from a middle-aged man in good health.

This clonotype was seen repeatedly, ten times or more. The chain combines TRBV7-9 with TRBJ1-5; D unresolved. The ends were cut back, 1 base at V and 6 bases at J, with 7 bases in the middle. The CDR3 is made up of 13 amino acids. The germline CDR1 and CDR2 sequences are SEHNR and FQNEAQ (reference sequence). The CDR3 DNA reads TGTGCCAGCAGCTTAGTCTCTTCTCAGCCCCAGCATTTT. It encodes CASSLVSSQPQHF.

This chain links TRBV7-3 with TRBJ1-2, with 10 bases identical to TRBD1. V lost 3 bases, J lost 3 bases, and 4 bases stayed unmatched. This CDR3 comprises 15 residues. Germline V CDR1 and CDR2: SGHTA, FQGTGA. CDR3 sequence: CASSLGQGIDYGYTF. The CDR3, as DNA: TGTGCCAGCAGCTTGGGACAGGGGATAGACTATGGCTACACCTTC.

The gene calls are TRBV4-2 and TRBJ2-1; TRBD2 agrees at 10 bases. The CDR3 is 14 amino acids. The J segment lost 7 bases and the V segment lost 3 bases, leaving 3 bases of the junction unmatched. The germline V gene encodes CDR1 LGHNA and CDR2 YNFKEQ. CDR3 nucleotide sequence: TGTGCCAGCAGCCAGAAACTAGCGGGGAATGAGCAGTTCTTC. Translating it yields CASSQKLAGNEQFF.

This clonotype was observed a few times. The chain uses TRBV29-1 and TRBJ2-1, with D possibly matching TRBD2 (6 bases). Germline V lookup: CDR1 SQVTM, CDR2 ANQGSEA. This CDR3 contains 14 residues. Trimming cost V 1 base and J 4 bases, with 11 bases left between them. CDR3 region: CSVEGTGEYNEQFF. The CDR3 DNA is TGCAGCGTTGAAGGTACGGGAGAGTACAATGAGCAGTTCTTC.

V usage is TRBV7-2 and J usage is TRBJ1-3; a weak D match, TRBD1 (5 bases). Germline CDR1 is SGHTA and CDR2 is FQGNSA. CDR3 length: 11 residues. V was pared by 3 bases and J by 10 bases, with 7 bases between. The CDR3 nucleotides are TGTGCCAGCAGCTTGGAGGGGACCATATATTTT. Protein product: CASSLEGTIYF.